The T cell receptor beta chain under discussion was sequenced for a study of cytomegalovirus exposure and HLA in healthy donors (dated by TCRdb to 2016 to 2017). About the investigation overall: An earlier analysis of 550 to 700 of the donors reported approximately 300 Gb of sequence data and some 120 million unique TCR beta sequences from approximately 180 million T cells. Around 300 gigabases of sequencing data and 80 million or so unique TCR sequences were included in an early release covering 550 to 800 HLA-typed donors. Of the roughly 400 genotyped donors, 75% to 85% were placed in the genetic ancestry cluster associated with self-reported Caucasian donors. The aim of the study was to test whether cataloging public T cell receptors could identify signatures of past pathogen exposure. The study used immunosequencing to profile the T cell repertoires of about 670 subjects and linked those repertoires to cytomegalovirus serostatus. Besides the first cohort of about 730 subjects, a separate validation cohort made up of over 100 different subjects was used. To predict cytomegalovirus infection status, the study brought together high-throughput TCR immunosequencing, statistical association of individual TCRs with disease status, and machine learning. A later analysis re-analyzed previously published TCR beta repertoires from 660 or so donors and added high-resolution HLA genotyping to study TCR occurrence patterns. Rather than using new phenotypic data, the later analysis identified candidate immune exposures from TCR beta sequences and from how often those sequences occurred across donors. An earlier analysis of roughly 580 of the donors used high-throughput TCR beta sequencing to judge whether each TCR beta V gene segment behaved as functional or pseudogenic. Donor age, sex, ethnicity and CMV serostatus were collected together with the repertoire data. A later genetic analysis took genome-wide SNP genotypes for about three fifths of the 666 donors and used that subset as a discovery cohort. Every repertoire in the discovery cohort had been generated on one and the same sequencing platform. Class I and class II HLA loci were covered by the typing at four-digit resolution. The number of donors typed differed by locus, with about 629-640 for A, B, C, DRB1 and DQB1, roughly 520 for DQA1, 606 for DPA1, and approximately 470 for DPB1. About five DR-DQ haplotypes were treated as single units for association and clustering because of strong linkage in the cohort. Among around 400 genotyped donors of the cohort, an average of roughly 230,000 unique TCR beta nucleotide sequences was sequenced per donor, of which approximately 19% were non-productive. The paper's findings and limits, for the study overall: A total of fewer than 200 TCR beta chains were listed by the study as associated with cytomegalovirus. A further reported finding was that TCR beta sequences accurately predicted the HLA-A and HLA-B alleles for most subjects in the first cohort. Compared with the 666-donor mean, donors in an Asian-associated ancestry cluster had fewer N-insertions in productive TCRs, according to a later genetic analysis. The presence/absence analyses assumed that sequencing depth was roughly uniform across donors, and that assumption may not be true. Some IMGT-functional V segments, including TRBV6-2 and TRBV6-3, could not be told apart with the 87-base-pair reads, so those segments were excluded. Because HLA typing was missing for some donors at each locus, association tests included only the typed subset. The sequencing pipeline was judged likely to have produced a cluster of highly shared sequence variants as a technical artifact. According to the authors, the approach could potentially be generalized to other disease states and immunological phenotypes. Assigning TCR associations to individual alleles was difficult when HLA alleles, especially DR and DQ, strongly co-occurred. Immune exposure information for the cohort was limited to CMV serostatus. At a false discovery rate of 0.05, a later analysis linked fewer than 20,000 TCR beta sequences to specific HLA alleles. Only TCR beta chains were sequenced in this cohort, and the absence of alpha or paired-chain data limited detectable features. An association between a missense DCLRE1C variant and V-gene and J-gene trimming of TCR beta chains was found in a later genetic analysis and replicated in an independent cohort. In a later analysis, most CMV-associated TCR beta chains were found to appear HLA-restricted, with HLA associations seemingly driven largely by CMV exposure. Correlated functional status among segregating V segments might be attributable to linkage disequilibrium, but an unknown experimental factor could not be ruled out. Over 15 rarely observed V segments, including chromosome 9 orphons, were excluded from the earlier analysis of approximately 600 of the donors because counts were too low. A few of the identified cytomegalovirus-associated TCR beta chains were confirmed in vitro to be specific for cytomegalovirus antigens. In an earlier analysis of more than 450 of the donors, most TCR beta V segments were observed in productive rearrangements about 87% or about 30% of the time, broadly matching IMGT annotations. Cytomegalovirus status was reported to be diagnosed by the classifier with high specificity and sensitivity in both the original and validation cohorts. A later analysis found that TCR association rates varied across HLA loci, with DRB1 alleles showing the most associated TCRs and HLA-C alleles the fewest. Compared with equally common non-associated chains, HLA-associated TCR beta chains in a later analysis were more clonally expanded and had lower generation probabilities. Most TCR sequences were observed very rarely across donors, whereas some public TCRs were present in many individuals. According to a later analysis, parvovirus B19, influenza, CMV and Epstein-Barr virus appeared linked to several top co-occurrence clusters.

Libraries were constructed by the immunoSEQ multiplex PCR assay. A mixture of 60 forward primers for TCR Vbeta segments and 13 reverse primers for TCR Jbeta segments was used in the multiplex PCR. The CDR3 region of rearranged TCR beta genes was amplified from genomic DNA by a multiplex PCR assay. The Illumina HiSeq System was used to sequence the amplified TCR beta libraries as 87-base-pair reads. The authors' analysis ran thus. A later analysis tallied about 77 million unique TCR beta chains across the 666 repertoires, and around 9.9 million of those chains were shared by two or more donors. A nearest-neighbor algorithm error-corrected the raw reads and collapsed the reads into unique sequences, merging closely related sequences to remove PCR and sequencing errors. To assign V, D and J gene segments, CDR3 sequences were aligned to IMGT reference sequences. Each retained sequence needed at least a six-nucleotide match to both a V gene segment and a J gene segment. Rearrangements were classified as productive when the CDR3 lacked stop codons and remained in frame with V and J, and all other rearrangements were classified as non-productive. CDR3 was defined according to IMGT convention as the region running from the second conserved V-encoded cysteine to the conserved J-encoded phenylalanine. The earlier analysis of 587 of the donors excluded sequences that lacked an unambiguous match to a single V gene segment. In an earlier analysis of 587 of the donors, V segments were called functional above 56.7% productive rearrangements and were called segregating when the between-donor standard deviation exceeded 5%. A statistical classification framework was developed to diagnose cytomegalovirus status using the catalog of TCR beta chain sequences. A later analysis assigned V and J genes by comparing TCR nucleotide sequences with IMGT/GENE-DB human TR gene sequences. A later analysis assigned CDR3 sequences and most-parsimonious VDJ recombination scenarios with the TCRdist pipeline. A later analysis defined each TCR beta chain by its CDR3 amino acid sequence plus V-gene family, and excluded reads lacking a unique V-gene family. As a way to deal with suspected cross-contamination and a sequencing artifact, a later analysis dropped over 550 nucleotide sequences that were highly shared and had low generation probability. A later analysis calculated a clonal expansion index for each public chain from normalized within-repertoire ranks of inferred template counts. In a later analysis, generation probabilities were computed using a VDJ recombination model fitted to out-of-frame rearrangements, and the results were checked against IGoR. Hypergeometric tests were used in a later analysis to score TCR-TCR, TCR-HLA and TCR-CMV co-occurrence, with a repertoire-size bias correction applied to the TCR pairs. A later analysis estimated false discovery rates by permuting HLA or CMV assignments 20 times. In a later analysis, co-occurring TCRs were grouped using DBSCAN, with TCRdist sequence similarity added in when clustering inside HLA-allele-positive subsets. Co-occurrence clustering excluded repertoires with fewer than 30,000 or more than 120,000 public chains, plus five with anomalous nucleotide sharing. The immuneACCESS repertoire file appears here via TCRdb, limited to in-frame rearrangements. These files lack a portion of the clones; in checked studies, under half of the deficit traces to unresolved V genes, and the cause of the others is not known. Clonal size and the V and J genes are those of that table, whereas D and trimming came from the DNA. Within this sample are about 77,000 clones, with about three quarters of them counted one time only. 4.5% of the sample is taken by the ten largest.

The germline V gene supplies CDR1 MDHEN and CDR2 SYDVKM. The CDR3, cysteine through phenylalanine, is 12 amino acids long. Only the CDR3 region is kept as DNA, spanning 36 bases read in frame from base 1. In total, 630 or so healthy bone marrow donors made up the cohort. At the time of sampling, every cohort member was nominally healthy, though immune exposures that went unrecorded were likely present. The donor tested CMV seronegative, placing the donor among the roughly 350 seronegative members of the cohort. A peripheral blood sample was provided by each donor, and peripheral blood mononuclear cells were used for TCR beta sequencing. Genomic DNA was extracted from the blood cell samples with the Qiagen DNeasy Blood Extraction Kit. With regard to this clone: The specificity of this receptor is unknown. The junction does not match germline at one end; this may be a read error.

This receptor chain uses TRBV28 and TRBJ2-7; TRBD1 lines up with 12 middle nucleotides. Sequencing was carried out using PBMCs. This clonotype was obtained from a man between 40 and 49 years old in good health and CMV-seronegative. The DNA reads TGTGCCAGCAGTCTTCCCGGGACAGGGGGCAACTTC. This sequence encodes CASSLPGTGGNF.